This T cell receptor beta chain originates from a study of PD-L1 blockade in urothelial cancer. Overall study context: Median tumor clonality was approximately 0.096, with T cell proportion less than 0.1.

Templates that were synthetic TCR analogs were spiked into each PCR. The repertoire was sequenced with immunoSEQ multiplex PCR; TCRdb's copy has only in-frame clones and lacks some. The sample carries fewer than 45,000 clones, 36% recorded once. From germline, CDR1 is MNHGY and CDR2 SAAAGT. CDR3 length: 15 amino acids. Trimming cost V 6 bases and J 2 bases; bases outside gene matches: 9. This clone appeared a few times. Sample: tumor tissue, taken before atezolizumab (anti-PD-L1) treatment. This sequence was found in a man aged 55 to 70 with urothelial cancer. This chain joins TRBV6-8 and TRBJ2-7; 8 bases are a match to TRBD1. The CDR3 bases are TGTGCCAGCAGCCCGCAGGGGGCCCCAACCTACGAGCAGTACTTC. It yields the protein CASSPQGAPTYEQYF.